What follows are 21 T cell receptor beta chains derived from one specimen sequenced in a study of T cells in localized non-small cell lung cancer. This table comes from immunoSEQ multiplex PCR, and its TCRdb copy is limited to in-frame clones, with some not included. The profile covers roughly 36,000 clones, with around 75% appearing a single time and approximately 30% taken by the ten largest. Sequenced material: PBMCs, taken before any cancer treatment. The receptor source for this set is a woman aged 40-69 years with stage II squamous cell lung carcinoma.

V and J are TRBV7-9 and TRBJ2-7, with D perhaps given as TRBD1 or TRBD2 (5 bases each). Germline loops: CDR1 SEHNR, CDR2 FQNEAQ (reference sequence). The V end lost 4 bases, the J end lost 6 bases, and 13 bases lay between the germline ends. This CDR3 spans 13 amino acids. The CDR3 nucleotides are TGTGCCAGCAGCTCTGGACTGGGGCGCGAGCAGTACGTC. Its translation is CASSSGLGREQYV.

The V and J genes are TRBV27 and TRBJ2-7; D unclear. Germline values: CDR1 MNHEY, CDR2 SMNVEV (reference sequence). The ends were cut back, 0 bases at V and 3 bases at J, with 6 bases in the middle. The CDR3 is 13 residues long. The CDR3 sequence is CASSLSYSYEQYF. CDR3 sequence (DNA): TGTGCCAGCAGTTTATCGTACAGCTACGAGCAGTACTTC.

This chain links TRBV4-3 with TRBJ2-1; weak D call: TRBD1 (6 bases). V lost 0 bases, J lost 3 bases, and 12 bases lay in between. CDR1 and CDR2 from the germline V gene are LGHNA and YSLEER. The CDR3 consists of 16 residues. DNA of the CDR3: TGCGCCAGCAGCCAAGACCTTACAGGGATCTACAATGAGCAGTTCTTC. It is translated as CASSQDLTGIYNEQFF.

The J gene is TRBJ1-1, the V gene TRBV2, with 8 bases that match TRBD1. V shed 5 bases and J 5 bases; nucleotides not matched to a gene: 7. The CDR3 extends over 14 amino acids. Looked up from germline, CDR1 is SNHLY and CDR2 is FYNNEI. CDR3 sequence reads: CASSQTGALTEAFF. In DNA form, the CDR3 reads TGTGCCAGCAGTCAGACAGGGGCGCTGACTGAAGCTTTCTTT.

CDR3: CASSTPSGGRGETQYF. The CDR3 bases are TGTGCCAGCAGCACCCCTAGCGGGGGGAGGGGAGAGACCCAGTACTTC. The V call is TRBV7-9, the J call TRBJ2-5; 11 bases are a match to TRBD2. The CDR3 consists of 16 residues. CDR1 is SEHNR, CDR2 FQNEAQ, per germline (reference sequence). J lost 4 bases, V lost 5 bases, and 9 bases had no gene match. Using reference TRBV7-9 and TRBJ2-5 for the parts outside the CDR3, the full variable domain is DTGVSQNPRHKITKRGQNVTFRCDPISEHNRLYWYRQTLGQGPEFLTYFQNEAQLEKSRLLSDRFSAERPKGSFSTLEIQRTEQGDSAMYLCASSTPSGGRGETQYFGPGTRLLVL.

The chain recombines TRBV18 with TRBJ2-5, with 8 nucleotides matching TRBD1. The V segment lost 3 bases and the J segment 2 bases; nucleotides outside the gene matches: 8. This CDR3 has 16 amino acids. Germline V gene data show CDR1 as KGHSH and CDR2 as LQKENI. The CDR3 DNA reads as TGTGCCAGCTCACCCCCACCCCGGACAGGGCAAGAGACCCAGTACTTC. Amino acids: CASSPPPRTGQETQYF.

The J gene is TRBJ1-2, the V gene TRBV6-1; D unresolved. CDR1 is MNHNS, CDR2 SASEGT, per germline. The V and J ends lost 6 bases and 1 base respectively, with 9 bases between them. This CDR3 comprises 13 residues. The CDR3 reads CASSLQVNYGYTF. CDR3 sequence (DNA): TGTGCCAGCAGCCTTCAGGTTAACTATGGCTACACCTTC.

The chain has TRBV5-1 and TRBJ1-5; D is unresolved. With 5 bases removed from V and 4 bases from J, the gap between germline ends came to 10 bases. The CDR3 runs 13 residues. Germline V gene lookup returns CDR1 SGHRS and CDR2 YFSETQ. In DNA form, the CDR3 reads TGCGCCAGCAGGGAGGCGGAGAATCAGCCCCAGCATTTT. Translated: CASREAENQPQHF.

DNA for the CDR3: TGTGCCAGCACCACGACAGGGGTCAACAATGAGCAGTTCTTC. Its protein product is CASTTTGVNNEQFF. V usage is TRBV6-5 and J usage is TRBJ2-1; the match to TRBD1 covers 8 bases. The CDR3 contains 14 residues. Germline V gene sequence: CDR1 MNHEY, CDR2 SVGAGI. Germline trimming cut 7 bases from V and 5 bases from J; bases unmatched to any gene: 7.

V is TRBV6-5 and J is TRBJ2-1, with a weak D call TRBD2 (6 bases). CDR1 and CDR2 from the germline V gene are MNHEY and SVGAGI. The CDR3 loop spans 14 amino acids. V was clipped by 5 bases and J by 7 bases, with 15 bases between them. The CDR3 DNA reads as TGTGCCAGCAGTAGGACTAAAGGAATTAATGAGCAGTTCTTC. Protein sequence: CASSRTKGINEQFF.

This chain links TRBV28 with TRBJ1-2; D possibly corresponds to TRBD1 (6 bases). CDR1 is MDHEN and CDR2 is SYDVKM in the germline V gene. This CDR3 has 13 residues. V lost 7 bases, J lost 6 bases, and 15 bases lay in between. The CDR3 nucleotides are TGTGCCAGCACTTGGACAGCGGGCCATGGCTACACCTTC. Translating it yields CASTWTAGHGYTF.

The chain combines TRBV7-9 with TRBJ1-2, with 7 bases identical to TRBD1. There are 14 residues in the CDR3. The germline V gene has CDR1 SEHNR and CDR2 FQNEAQ (reference sequence). After removal of 5 bases from V and 5 bases from J, the junction contained 8 bases not matched to a gene. This CDR3 is CASSPTGTAYGYTF. The CDR3 nucleotides read TGTGCCAGCAGCCCTACCGGGACAGCGTATGGCTACACCTTC.

Ten or more counts support this clone. The chain uses TRBV27 and TRBJ2-3; 8 bases match TRBD2. After removal of 7 bases from V and 9 bases from J, the junction contained 9 bases not matched to a gene. Germline loops: CDR1 MNHEY, CDR2 SMNVEV (reference sequence). The CDR3 consists of 13 residues. The CDR3 DNA sequence: TGTGCCAGCACCCGGGACGGCGGGAGGACGCAGTATTTT. Residues: CASTRDGGRTQYF.

This sequence joins TRBV28 and TRBJ1-2; the D is unclear. Germline V gene data show CDR1 as MDHEN and CDR2 as SYDVKM. V dropped 4 bases and J dropped 4 bases, with 7 bases sitting between them. The CDR3 runs to 12 residues. The CDR3 here is CASSSNTYGYTF. The DNA of the CDR3 is TGTGCCAGCAGTTCCAACACCTATGGCTACACCTTC.

This clone has only a few counts. The genes are TRBV2 and TRBJ2-1; D unclear. Germline loops: CDR1 SNHLY, CDR2 FYNNEI. With 5 bases removed from V and 10 bases from J, the gap between germline ends came to 12 bases. This CDR3 comprises 12 residues. The CDR3 DNA follows: TGTGCCAGCAGTCAGGCGCCCGGGGAGCAGTTCTTC. Translating it yields CASSQAPGEQFF.

The rearrangement joins TRBV28 to TRBJ2-7; D remains ambiguous. The length of the CDR3 is 13 residues. Germline V gene sequence: CDR1 MDHEN, CDR2 SYDVKM. Trimming shortened V by 0 bases and J by 6 bases, and 9 bases separated the two germline ends. CDR3 region: CASSLWMGSEQYF. CDR3 nucleotides: TGTGCCAGCAGTTTATGGATGGGATCCGAGCAGTACTTC.

The J gene is TRBJ2-2, the V gene TRBV19; TRBD2 matches at 8 bases. This CDR3 is 17 amino acids long. Germline V gene sequence: CDR1 LNHDA, CDR2 SQIVND (reference sequence). The J segment lost 7 bases and the V segment lost 4 bases, leaving 14 bases of the junction unmatched. The CDR3 here is CASSTGRRGGENGELFF. CDR3 sequence (DNA): TGTGCCAGTAGTACCGGGCGCCGGGGGGGAGAAAACGGGGAGCTGTTTTTT.

The genes are TRBV5-4 and TRBJ2-7, with D unresolved. Germline CDR1 SGHNT, CDR2 YYREEE (reference sequence). The CDR3 extends over 12 amino acids. Trimming stripped 5 bases from V and 2 bases from J, with 8 bases between. The DNA for the CDR3 is TGTGCCAGCAGTCGCGGACCCTACGAGCAGTACGTC. It encodes CASSRGPYEQYV.

V gene TRBV29-1 combines with J gene TRBJ2-5; D may be TRBD2 (6 bases). In germline, CDR1 is SQVTM, CDR2 ANQGSEA. The CDR3 sequence is 14 residues long. Trimming left V 4 bases short and J 3 bases short, with 15 bases between. This CDR3 is CSVGLAGSKETQYF. Written as DNA, the CDR3 is TGCAGCGTTGGATTGGCGGGAAGCAAAGAGACCCAGTACTTC.

This clone showed up just once. V gene TRBV27 combines with J gene TRBJ1-3; D is undetermined. The germline V gene has CDR1 MNHEY and CDR2 SMNVEV (reference sequence). The germline V and J ends were trimmed by 5 bases and 0 bases, with 14 bases remaining between them. CDR3 length: 16 amino acids. The CDR3 DNA reads TGTGCCAGCAGTCCCCAGGACGGCCACTCTGGAAACACCATATATTTT. Translation: CASSPQDGHSGNTIYF.

This chain connects TRBV4-1 to TRBJ1-2; no definite D call. V lost 3 bases and J lost 4, with 9 bases in between. The CDR3 is made up of 13 amino acids. Germline V gives CDR1 MGHRA, CDR2 YSYEKL. The DNA of the CDR3 is TGCGCCAGCAGCCAGGAGGGAAGCTATGGCTACACCTTC. Its translation is CASSQEGSYGYTF.